This is a list of T cell receptor beta chains from one sample in a study of regulatory T cells in long-lasting Graves disease. TCRdb independently ran MiXCR on the multiplex PCR reads; one entry per CDR3 protein. The repertoire includes 550,000 to 700,000 distinct CDR3 sequences, 15% to 20% of them detected once, and about 12% sits in the top ten. The same data also went into a second study, on T cells in Graves' hyperthyroidism and ophthalmopathy.

The material sequenced was peripheral blood mononuclear cells (PBMCs), taken at new diagnosis, from a patient treated with antithyroid drugs. The receptors here all came from a man aged 18 to 30 with Graves disease. Both conserved end residues are part of each CDR3. Fields, in order: J gene, clone size, V gene, D gene, CDR3 protein, CDR3 DNA. A D gene is named only where the DNA matches it firmly. Size is omitted from some rows. Given values are once, few, many or a class for expanded clones.

TRBJ1-5,NA,TRBV19,NA,CASRMAGRGQPQHF,TGTGCCAGTAGGATGGCAGGGAGGGGGCAGCCCCAGCATTTT
TRBJ2-3,few,TRBV20-1,TRBD2,CSASLISGTSTDTQYF,TGCAGTGCTAGTCTCATTAGCGGGACTAGCACAGATACGCAGTATTTT
TRBJ2-3,many,TRBV18,NA,CASSPPTRTDTQYF,TGTGCCAGCTCACCACCGACTCGCACAGATACGCAGTATTTT
TRBJ1-1,NA,TRBV5-1,NA,CASSQHFSAGNTEAFF,TGTGCCAGCAGCCAACACTTTTCGGCGGGGAACACTGAAGCTTTCTTT
TRBJ1-1,few,TRBV4-1,NA,CASSQGPRTANTEAFF,TGCGCCAGCAGCCAAGGGCCTCGGACAGCTAACACTGAAGCTTTCTTT
TRBJ2-7,NA,TRBV11-2,TRBD2,CASSLVPGLAVEQYF,TGTGCCAGCAGCTTAGTCCCGGGACTAGCGGTCGAGCAGTACTTC
TRBJ1-1,few,TRBV10-3,NA,CAIRGRENTEAFF,TGTGCCATCAGAGGACGGGAGAACACTGAAGCTTTCTTT
TRBJ1-1,many,TRBV28,NA,CASSSPGALSTEAFF,TGTGCCAGCAGCTCTCCAGGGGCGTTGAGCACTGAAGCTTTCTTT
TRBJ2-2,many,TRBV7-9,TRBD2,CASSLLAGEGTGELFF,TGTGCCAGCAGCTTACTAGCGGGAGAAGGCACCGGGGAGCTGTTTTTT
TRBJ1-1,many,TRBV12-3/TRBV12-4,NA,CATTPIQGATEAFF,TGTGCCACCACCCCCATACAGGGTGCCACTGAAGCTTTCTTT
TRBJ1-6,few,TRBV9,TRBD1,CASSVWGQGASPLHF,TGTGCCAGCAGCGTATGGGGACAGGGGGCTTCACCCCTCCACTTT
TRBJ1-1,few,TRBV12-3/TRBV12-4,NA,CASSSSRSDTEAFF,TGTGCCAGCAGCTCCTCCCGGTCCGACACTGAAGCTTTCTTT
TRBJ2-1,NA,TRBV6-2/TRBV6-3,NA,CASSYSPEVNEQFF,TGTGCCAGCAGTTACTCCCCCGAAGTAAATGAGCAGTTCTTC
TRBJ2-1,many,TRBV6-1,NA,CASSEEHYLYNEQFF,TGTGCCAGCAGTGAAGAGCACTACCTATACAATGAGCAGTTCTTC
TRBJ2-1,many,TRBV20-1,NA,CSARVIGTSYNEQFF,TGCAGTGCTAGAGTCATCGGGACGTCCTACAATGAGCAGTTCTTC
TRBJ1-5,NA,TRBV5-4,NA,CASSLSWSAPNQPQHF,TGTGCCAGCAGCTTGAGTTGGTCAGCACCCAATCAGCCCCAGCATTTT
TRBJ2-5,NA,TRBV13,NA,CAGSPQGSPQGAQYF,TGTGCCGGCAGCCCCCAGGGGAGTCCCCAGGGTGCCCAGTACTTC
TRBJ1-2,many,TRBV30,NA,CAWSVGGNGYTF,TGTGCCTGGAGTGTCGGGGGAAATGGCTACACCTTC
TRBJ2-7,many,TRBV2,NA,CASKRRITREQYF,TGTGCCAGCAAACGGCGCATAACTCGCGAGCAGTACTTC
TRBJ1-2,few,TRBV5-1,TRBD1,CASSWDSPANYGYTF,TGCGCCAGCAGCTGGGACAGCCCCGCTAACTATGGCTACACCTTC
TRBJ1-1,many,TRBV5-1,NA,CASSPWGQAEAFF,TGCGCCAGCAGCCCCTGGGGGCAGGCTGAAGCTTTCTTT
TRBJ2-7,many,TRBV5-1,NA,CASSSEYEQYF,TGCGCCAGCAGCTCGGAATACGAGCAGTACTTC
TRBJ1-2,many,TRBV18,NA,CASSPTDVGLYGYTF,TGTGCCAGCTCACCCACCGATGTAGGGCTCTATGGCTACACCTTC
TRBJ2-7,many,TRBV7-6,TRBD1,CASSAEAGQGYEQYF,TGTGCCAGCAGCGCCGAGGCGGGACAGGGCTACGAGCAGTACTTC
TRBJ1-2,many,TRBV5-1,TRBD1,CASSPGGTQGGYGYTF,TGCGCCAGCAGCCCAGGGGGGACGCAGGGCGGCTATGGCTACACCTTC
TRBJ2-5,many,TRBV20-1,NA,CSASDWETQYF,TGCAGTGCCTCGGACTGGGAGACCCAGTACTTC